Sequencing of this T cell receptor (beta chain) was carried out in a study of T cell responses to AZD1222 COVID-19 vaccine. Sequencing was performed with immunoSEQ multiplex PCR; in TCRdb, only in-frame clones are kept and a portion is missing. In the table there are roughly 130,000 clones, about nine tenths of which are singletons. Trimming cost V 8 bases and J 5 bases, with 15 bases left between them. This CDR3 has 13 residues. The germline V gene encodes CDR1 LGHNT and CDR2 FRNRAP. The sample was peripheral blood, taken on day 0 of AZD1222 vaccination. This TCR came from an adult in good health. V usage is TRBV12-5 and J usage is TRBJ2-5, with a tentative D call TRBD1 (5 bases). This CDR3 reads CASSPGQRETQYF. The CDR3, as DNA: TGTGCTAGTTCTCCAGGGCAAAGGGAGACCCAGTACTTC.